These T cell receptor beta chains were read from a single sample in a study of blood T cell repertoires in COVID-19. Produced via immunoSEQ multiplex PCR; TCRdb's table is partial and in-frame only. The table lists around 130,000 clones, roughly 88% of them singletons. The sample comprised peripheral blood. These receptors all stem from a man in his 60s with active or convalescent COVID-19. Both conserved end residues are part of each CDR3.

CASSYGLSQETQYF | TRBJ2-5 | TRBV6-6
CSASEGTVNQPQHF | TRBJ1-5 | TRBV20-1
CASIQTPQVGYTF | TRBJ1-2 | TRBV28
CASSPTGALYGYTF | TRBJ1-2 | TRBV6-4
CASSQGPTSAGETQYF | TRBJ2-5 | TRBV3-1/TRBV3-2
CASSYADRGWNSPLHF | TRBJ1-6 | TRBV6-2/TRBV6-3
CSASSGSGANVLTF | TRBJ2-6 | TRBV20-1
CATPGTAGLGGYTF | TRBJ1-2 | TRBV28
CASSGIQRQTQYF | TRBJ2-5 | TRBV5-6
CASISNTEAFF | TRBJ1-1 | TRBV28
CASSEGVGAEEQYF | TRBJ2-7 | TRBV6-1
CASSLGGHGYTF | TRBJ1-2 | TRBV12-3/TRBV12-4
CASSQGGQGAGKQFF | TRBJ2-1 | TRBV7-8
CASSLGQSTDTQYF | TRBJ2-3 | TRBV5-1
CAGTGTSPAFATGELFF | TRBJ2-2 | TRBV19
CSVDRGEQYF | TRBJ2-7 | TRBV29-1
CASGLSPGQLTEAFF | TRBJ1-1 | TRBV12-5
CASSVVASGRENTGELFF | TRBJ2-2 | TRBV9
CASSLNPTGGYTF | TRBJ1-2 | TRBV5-1
CASSGTGGLEAFF | TRBJ1-1 | TRBV10-2
CASSLGQGTFAPQHF | TRBJ1-5 | TRBV28
CASSPLGGTYEQYF | TRBJ2-7 | TRBV27
CASRRESSTEAFF | TRBJ1-1 | TRBV7-2
CASRDRANYGYTF | TRBJ1-2 | TRBV19
CASSLSGLTHNGYTF | TRBJ1-2 | TRBV5-1
CASSIDGTGSYNEQFF | TRBJ2-1 | TRBV19
CASSQLRGSTEAFF | TRBJ1-1 | TRBV14
CASSRGTSGIRPYEQYF | TRBJ2-7 | TRBV18
CATRGSTGGSYNEQFF | TRBJ2-1 | TRBV24-1
CASSIQGNEQYF | TRBJ2-7 | TRBV5-1
CASSLARTGGSSGANVLTF | TRBJ2-6 | TRBV11-2
CASSLSGGSDEQFF | TRBJ2-1 | TRBV5-1
CASSRMESSYNSPLHF | TRBJ1-6 | TRBV18
CASSFSAGDGYTF | TRBJ1-2 | TRBV7-3
CASSSTGKGETQYF | TRBJ2-5 | TRBV27
CASSPTTGGPANEQFF | TRBJ2-1 | TRBV18
CSAGTREYF | TRBJ2-7 | TRBV20-1
CASRGAGLENTEAFF | TRBJ1-1 | TRBV5-1
CASSTGDRDTEAFF | TRBJ1-1 | TRBV7-2
CASRKPGTGVSPLHF | TRBJ1-6 | TRBV6-5
CASSFRREAFF | TRBJ1-1 | TRBV28
CASSYGGAETQYF | TRBJ2-5 | TRBV6-5
CASSWGQLSSGANVLTF | TRBJ2-6 | TRBV5-1
CASSRDRGGNQPQHF | TRBJ1-5 | TRBV6-6
CASSKGGHDGNTIYF | TRBJ1-3 | TRBV21-1
CASSKPGLYEQYF | TRBJ2-7 | TRBV6-6
CASNLGQLSSYEQYF | TRBJ2-7 | TRBV6-6
CASSPDRDRGGGKLFF | TRBJ1-4 | TRBV18
CASSPRLAGADSYNEQFF | TRBJ2-1 | TRBV2
CASSSGSNYGYTF | TRBJ1-2 | TRBV5-5
CASSSGTGTGNTIYF | TRBJ1-3 | TRBV7-9
CASSATGGSNEKLFF | TRBJ1-4 | TRBV2
CASSFPDRGNTDTQYF | TRBJ2-3 | TRBV5-5
CASSSPDKQYF | TRBJ2-7 | TRBV28